This T cell receptor beta chain was retrieved from a study of blood T cell repertoires in COVID-19. Study as a whole: The origin of the acute and convalescent COVID-19 samples was the United States, Italy and Spain. Sample material is recorded as cDNA or gDNA derived from T cells, B-cell-depleted T cells, or PBMCs.

The CDR3 sequence is 13 residues long. The V gene's germline CDR1 is PRHDT and CDR2 FYEKMQ (reference sequence). V lost 0 bases and J 5 bases, leaving 5 bases between the germline ends. Original data processing: Using reference gene primer amplification, nucleated cell counts were estimated. Profiled with immunoSEQ multiplex PCR; TCRdb holds only in-frame clones, not every one. Clone size and V and J calls were adopted from that table, with D and trimming inferred from the DNA. Found here are around 160,000 clones, more than 85% of them singletons; the top ten hold roughly 0.95%. J is TRBJ1-5 and V is TRBV13; D is unclear. This clonotype was obtained from a man younger than 35 with acute or convalescent COVID-19. Sequencing input: peripheral blood. The CDR3 sequence: CASSLGQYQPQHF. For the CDR3, the DNA is TGTGCCAGCAGCTTAGGACAGTATCAGCCCCAGCATTTT.